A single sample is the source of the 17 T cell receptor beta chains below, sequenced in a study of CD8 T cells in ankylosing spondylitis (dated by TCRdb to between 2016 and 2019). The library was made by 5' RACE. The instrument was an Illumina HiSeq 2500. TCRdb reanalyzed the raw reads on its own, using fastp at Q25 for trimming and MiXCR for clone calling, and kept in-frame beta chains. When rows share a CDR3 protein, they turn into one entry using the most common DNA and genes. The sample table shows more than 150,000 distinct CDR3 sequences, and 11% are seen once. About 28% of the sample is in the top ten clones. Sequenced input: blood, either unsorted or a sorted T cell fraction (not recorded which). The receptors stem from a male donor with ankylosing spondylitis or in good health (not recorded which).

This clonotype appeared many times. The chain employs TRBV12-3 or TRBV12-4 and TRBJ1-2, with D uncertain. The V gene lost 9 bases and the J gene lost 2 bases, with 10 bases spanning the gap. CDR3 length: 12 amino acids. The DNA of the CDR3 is TGTGCCAGTGGAGGGCGGAACTATGGCTACACCTTC. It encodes CASGGRNYGYTF.

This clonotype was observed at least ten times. The CDR3 here is CASSRFYDRGAIRTSNSPLHF. Written as DNA, the CDR3 is TGTGCCAGCAGCCGTTTCTACGACAGGGGCGCAATCCGAACTAGTAATTCACCCCTCCACTTT. The chain employs TRBV3-1 and TRBJ1-6; 8 positions agree with TRBD1. Unmatched junction bases numbered 23, after V lost 4 bases and J lost 6 bases. The CDR3 extends over 21 amino acids. The germline V gene has CDR1 LGHDT and CDR2 YNNKEL (reference sequence).

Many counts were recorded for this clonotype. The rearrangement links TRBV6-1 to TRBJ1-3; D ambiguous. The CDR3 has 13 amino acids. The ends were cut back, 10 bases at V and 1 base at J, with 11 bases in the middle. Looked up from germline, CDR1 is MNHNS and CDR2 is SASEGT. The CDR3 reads CATTPRSGNTIYF. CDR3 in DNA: TGTGCCACCACACCTAGGTCTGGAAACACCATATATTTT.

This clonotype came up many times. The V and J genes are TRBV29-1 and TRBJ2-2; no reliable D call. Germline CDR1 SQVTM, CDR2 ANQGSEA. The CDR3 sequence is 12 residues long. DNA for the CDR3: TGCAGTGGCTTTAGGTCGGCCGGGGAGCTGTTTTTT. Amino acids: CSGFRSAGELFF.

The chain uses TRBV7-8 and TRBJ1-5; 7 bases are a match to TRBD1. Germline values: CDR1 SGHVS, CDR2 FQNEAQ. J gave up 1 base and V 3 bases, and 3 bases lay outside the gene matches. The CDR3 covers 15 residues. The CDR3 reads CASSFKTGSNQPQHF. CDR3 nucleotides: TGTGCCAGCAGCTTTAAGACAGGGAGCAATCAGCCCCAGCATTTT.

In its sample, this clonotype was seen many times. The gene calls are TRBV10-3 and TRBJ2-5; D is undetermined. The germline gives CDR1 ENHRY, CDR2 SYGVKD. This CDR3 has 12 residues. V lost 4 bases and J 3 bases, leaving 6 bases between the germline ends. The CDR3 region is CAISGGKETQYF. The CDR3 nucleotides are TGTGCCATCAGTGGTGGAAAAGAGACCCAGTACTTC.

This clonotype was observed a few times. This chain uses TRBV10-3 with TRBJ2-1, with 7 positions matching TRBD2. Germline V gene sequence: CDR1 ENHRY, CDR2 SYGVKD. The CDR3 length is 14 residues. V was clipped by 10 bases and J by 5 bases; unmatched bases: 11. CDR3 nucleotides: TGTGCCACCAGCCCAGCGGGGAGAAACAATGAGCAGTTCTTC. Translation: CATSPAGRNNEQFF.

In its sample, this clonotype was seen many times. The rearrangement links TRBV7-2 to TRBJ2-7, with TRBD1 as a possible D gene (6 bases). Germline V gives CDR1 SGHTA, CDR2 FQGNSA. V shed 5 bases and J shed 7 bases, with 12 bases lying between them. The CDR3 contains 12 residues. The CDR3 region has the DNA TGTGCCAGCAGCCCGACAGGTTATGAGCAGTACTTC. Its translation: CASSPTGYEQYF.

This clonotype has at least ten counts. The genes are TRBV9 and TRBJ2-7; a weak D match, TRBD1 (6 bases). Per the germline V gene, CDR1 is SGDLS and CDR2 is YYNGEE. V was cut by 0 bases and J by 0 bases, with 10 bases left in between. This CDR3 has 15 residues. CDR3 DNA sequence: TGTGCCAGCAGCGTAGGAGGGGGTTTCTCCTACGAGCAGTACTTC. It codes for CASSVGGGFSYEQYF.

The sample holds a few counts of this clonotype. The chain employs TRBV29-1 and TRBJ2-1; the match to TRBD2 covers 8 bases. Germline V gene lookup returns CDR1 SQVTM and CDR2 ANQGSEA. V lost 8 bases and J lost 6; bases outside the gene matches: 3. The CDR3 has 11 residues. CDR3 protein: CSPSGGNEQFF. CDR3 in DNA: TGCAGCCCCAGCGGGGGCAATGAGCAGTTCTTC.

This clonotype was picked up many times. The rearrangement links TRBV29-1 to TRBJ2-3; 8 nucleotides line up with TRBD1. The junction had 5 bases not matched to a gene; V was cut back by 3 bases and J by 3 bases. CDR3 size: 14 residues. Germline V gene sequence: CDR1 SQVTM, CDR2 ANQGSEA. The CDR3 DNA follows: TGCAGCGTTGAGTCGCAGGGGGCAACAGATACGCAGTATTTT. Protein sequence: CSVESQGATDTQYF.

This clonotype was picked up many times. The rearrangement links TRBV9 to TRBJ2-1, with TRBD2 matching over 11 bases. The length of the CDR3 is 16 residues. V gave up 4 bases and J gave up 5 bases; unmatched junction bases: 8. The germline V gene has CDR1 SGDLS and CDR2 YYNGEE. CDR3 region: CASSSFSGGAHNEQFF. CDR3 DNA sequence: TGTGCCAGCAGCTCCTTTAGCGGGGGGGCCCACAATGAGCAGTTCTTC.

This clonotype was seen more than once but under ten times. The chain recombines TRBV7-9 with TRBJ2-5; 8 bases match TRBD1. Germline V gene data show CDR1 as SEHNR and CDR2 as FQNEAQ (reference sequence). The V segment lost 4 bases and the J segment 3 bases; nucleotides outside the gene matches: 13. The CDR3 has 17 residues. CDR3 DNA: TGTGCCAGCAGCTCCCAGGGGGCAGGGACCCTGAAAGAGACCCAGTACTTC. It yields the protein CASSSQGAGTLKETQYF.

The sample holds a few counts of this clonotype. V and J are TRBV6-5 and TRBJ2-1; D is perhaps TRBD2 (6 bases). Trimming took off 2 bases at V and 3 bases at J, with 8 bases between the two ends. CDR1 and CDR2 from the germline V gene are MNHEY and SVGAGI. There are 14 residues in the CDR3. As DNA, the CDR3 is TGTGCCAGCAGTTACGGGAGGAACTACAATGAGCAGTTCTTC. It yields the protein CASSYGRNYNEQFF.

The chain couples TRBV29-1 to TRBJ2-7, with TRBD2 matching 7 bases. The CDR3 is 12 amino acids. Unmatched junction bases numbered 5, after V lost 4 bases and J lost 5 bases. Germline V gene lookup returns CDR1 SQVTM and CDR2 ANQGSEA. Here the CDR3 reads CSVGNRGDEQYF. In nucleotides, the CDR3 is TGCAGCGTTGGTAATCGGGGGGACGAGCAGTACTTC.

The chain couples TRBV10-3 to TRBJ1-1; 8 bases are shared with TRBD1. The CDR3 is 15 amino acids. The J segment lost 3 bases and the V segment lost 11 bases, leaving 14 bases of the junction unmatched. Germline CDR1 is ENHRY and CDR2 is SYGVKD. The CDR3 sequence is CASAPPGTGYTEAFF. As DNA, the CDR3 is TGTGCCTCCGCCCCCCCCGGGACAGGCTACACTGAAGCTTTCTTT.

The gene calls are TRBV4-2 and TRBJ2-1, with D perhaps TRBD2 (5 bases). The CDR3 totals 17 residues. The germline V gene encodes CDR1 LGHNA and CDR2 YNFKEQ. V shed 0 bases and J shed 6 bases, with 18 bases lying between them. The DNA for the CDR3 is TGTGCCAGCAGCCAAGAAGCCATAGGTACCGGAGGCAATGAGCAGTTCTTC. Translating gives CASSQEAIGTGGNEQFF.